The clone carrying this T cell receptor (beta chain) was picked up a small number of times. Its cognate antigen is unknown. A J-beta primer mix and a sample-barcoded 5' primer were used in a second PCR of roughly 6 to 11 cycles. Each cDNA molecule carried a tag from a template-switch adaptor that contained 12 random nucleotides. A single record per CDR3 protein comes from TCRdb applying MiXCR to the 5' RACE reads. The table records hundreds of thousands of distinct CDR3 sequences, 20% to 25% of them present only once. This entry belongs to a study of blood T cells in healthy people across ages. Study-level results: Roughly linearly, TCR beta diversity per million T cells fell as age increased. Long-lived and aged donors differed, with more naive CD4+ cells and higher diversity in the long-lived.

The sample taken for sequencing was blood. The clonotype originates from a man between 70 and 80 years old in good health.

CDR3 loop: CSASPPGVVGEQYF. Written as DNA, the CDR3 is TGCAGTGCTAGTCCCCCAGGGGTGGTGGGTGAGCAGTACTTC. The chain recombines TRBV20-1 with TRBJ2-1, with D perhaps matching TRBD1 (6 bases). Gene TRBJ2-7 matches the end of the DNA better, so the J call may be wrong. The CDR3 is 14 residues long. Germline V gives CDR1 DFQATT, CDR2 SNEGSKA (reference sequence).